This T cell receptor beta chain was identified in a study of vaccination effects on CD4 cells after COVID-19. General observations from the study: Clones induced by infection and by vaccine showed marked clonal contraction late after vaccination.

Trimming took 4 bases from V and 0 from J, leaving 13 bases between them. Germline CDR1 MGHRA, CDR2 YSYEKL. The CDR3 contains 15 residues. Remarks on this clone: Its antigen is not identified.

Profiling relied on immunoSEQ multiplex PCR, and the TCRdb table lists in-frame clones only, not all of them. The sample shows tens of thousands of clones, roughly 65% of them seen only once. Subsequent to 10 days of culture, CD4+ T cells were isolated. Vaccinated participants had no history of SARS-CoV-2 infection and tested negative for nucleocapsid antibodies. The clonotype was recovered from a human donor who received a COVID-19 vaccine. Source: CD4+ T cells from PBMCs cultured without peptide, taken before COVID-19 vaccination. The chain carries TRBV4-1 and TRBJ2-7; a weak D match, TRBD1 (6 bases). The CDR3 loop reads CASSRIQGISYEQYF. The CDR3 DNA follows: TGCGCCAGCAGCCGCATACAGGGAATCTCCTACGAGCAGTACTTC.